This TCR beta chain appears in the sequencing data of a study of metastatic and nonmetastatic thyroid tumors. In the study overall: Comparison of repertoires was carried out across blood and tumor or nodule tissue from malignant and benign thyroid patients. Notes on the study in general: Patients with malignant thyroid tumors reportedly had significantly higher TCR beta diversity than those with benign nodules, in blood and tumor.

This clone was recorded once. Its antigen is undetermined. The authors' processing: The study's classifier, a distant-metastasis tool for papillary thyroid cancer, was built using CDR3 differences across clinicopathological groups. TCRdb re-called clones via MiXCR from the PCR reads. The V and J calls reflect TCRdb's pipeline rather than the authors' work. This sample yields 35,000 to 50,000 clones, of which roughly an eighth are seen a single time; approximately 9.1% belongs to the top ten. The CDR3 has 14 amino acids. Trimming took 4 bases from V and 3 from J, leaving 13 bases between them. Germline loops: CDR1 LGHNA, CDR2 YSLEER. All patients were treatment-naive before thyroid surgery.

The chain links TRBV4-3 to TRBJ2-7, with D possibly being TRBD2 (5 bases). The sequencing sample was made of blood. The TCR comes from a male donor with papillary thyroid cancer or a benign thyroid nodule (not recorded which). Some clones in this sample may be carry-over from other donors' samples. The CDR3 here is CASSPSPGSYEQYF. The CDR3 coding sequence is TGCGCCAGCAGCCCATCCCCGGGAAGCTACGAGCAGTACTTC.